This is a list of T cell receptor beta chains from one sample in a study of cytomegalovirus exposure and HLA in healthy donors. Repertoires were generated with immunoSEQ multiplex PCR, while TCRdb's copy carries only in-frame clones and drops some. This sample carries some 120,000 clones, with about 2.2% going to the ten biggest clones. The specimen was PBMCs. These receptors were taken from a middle-aged man in good health and CMV-seronegative. Both conserved end residues are part of each CDR3. D genes are given only for firm matches.

V gene	J gene	D gene	CDR3 protein	CDR3 DNA
TRBV5-5	TRBJ2-3	TRBD2	CASRGLGGRAVDTQYF	TGTGCCAGCAGGGGCTTAGGCGGGAGGGCTGTAGATACGCAGTATTTT
TRBV6-5	TRBJ2-3	.	CASTRRRDTDTQYF	TGTGCCAGCACCCGTCGGCGGGACACAGATACGCAGTATTTT
TRBV10-3	TRBJ2-1	.	CAISAQTSGEQFF	TGTGCCATCAGCGCACAAACCTCGGGTGAGCAGTTCTTC
TRBV11-2	TRBJ1-1	.	CASSLVAGVATEAFF	TGTGCCAGCAGCTTAGTTGCAGGGGTGGCCACTGAAGCTTTCTTT
TRBV5-1	TRBJ2-3	.	CASSSGQRSSTDTQYF	TGCGCCAGCAGCTCCGGACAGCGCTCTAGCACAGATACGCAGTATTTT
TRBV7-9	TRBJ1-5	.	CASSLGQGRLNQPQHF	TGTGCCAGCAGCTTAGGGCAGGGGCGCCTCAATCAGCCCCAGCATTTT
TRBV5-1	TRBJ1-1	TRBD1	CASSLGQGAEAFF	TGCGCCAGCAGCTTAGGACAGGGGGCCGAAGCTTTCTTT
TRBV7-2	TRBJ1-1	TRBD1	CASSSTGGMNTEAFF	TGTGCCAGCAGCTCAACAGGGGGAATGAACACTGAAGCTTTCTTT
TRBV6-6	TRBJ1-5	TRBD1	CASSYRTGSNQPQHF	TGTGCCAGCAGTTATAGGACAGGTAGCAATCAGCCCCAGCATTTT
TRBV11-1	TRBJ2-7	.	CASSLLQGTYEQYF	TGTGCCAGCAGCTTACTACAGGGCACCTACGAGCAGTACTTC
TRBV6-6	TRBJ1-2	TRBD1	CASSLQGDTGYTF	TGTGCCAGCAGCCTACAGGGGGACACTGGCTACACCTTC
TRBV7-9	TRBJ2-7	TRBD1	CASSFRDRRGEQYF	TGTGCCAGCAGCTTTAGGGACAGAAGGGGCGAGCAGTACTTC
TRBV11-3	TRBJ2-3	TRBD2	CASSFTSGRADTQYF	TGTGCCAGCAGCTTTACTAGCGGGAGGGCAGATACGCAGTATTTT
TRBV15	TRBJ2-3	.	CATSREGSSDTQYF	TGTGCCACCAGCAGAGAGGGTAGCTCAGATACGCAGTATTTT
TRBV5-8	TRBJ1-2	TRBD1	CASSLGPGTGGSGYTF	TGTGCCAGCAGCTTGGGACCCGGGACAGGGGGCTCTGGCTACACCTTC
TRBV19	TRBJ2-3	TRBD2	CASKGLAGGARLDTQYF	TGTGCCAGTAAGGGACTAGCGGGAGGAGCCCGATTAGATACGCAGTATTTT
TRBV25-1	TRBJ2-3	TRBD1	CASSQGGTGTDTQYF	TGTGCCAGCAGTCAAGGTGGGACAGGCACAGATACGCAGTATTTT
TRBV9	TRBJ2-1	TRBD1	CASSVAGTGIAYNEQFF	TGTGCCAGCAGCGTAGCCGGGACAGGGATTGCCTACAATGAGCAGTTCTTC
TRBV6-6	TRBJ1-1	.	CASSYGRGSTEAFF	TGTGCCAGCAGTTACGGCAGGGGATCAACTGAAGCTTTCTTT
TRBV5-1	TRBJ2-3	.	CASSLGGRAGSTDTQYF	TGCGCCAGCAGCTTGGGCGGTAGGGCAGGGTCAACAGATACGCAGTATTTT
TRBV6-1	TRBJ1-2	TRBD1	CASSTRDRIYGYTF	TGTGCCAGCAGTACAAGGGACAGAATCTATGGCTACACCTTC
TRBV6-1	TRBJ2-7	.	CASGRGGNYEQYF	TGTGCCAGCGGTAGGGGCGGTAACTACGAGCAGTACTTC
TRBV6-4	TRBJ2-1	.	CASSDSGVGEQFF	TGTGCCAGCAGTGACTCGGGAGTAGGTGAGCAGTTCTTC
TRBV28	TRBJ1-2	TRBD1	CASAGTGVNYGYTF	TGTGCCAGCGCCGGGACAGGGGTTAACTATGGCTACACCTTC
TRBV6-5	TRBJ1-2	.	CASTPSGYGYTF	TGTGCCAGCACCCCGTCAGGGTATGGCTACACCTTC
TRBV2	TRBJ1-1	.	CASKVGSLNTEAFF	TGTGCCAGCAAGGTGGGCAGTCTGAACACTGAAGCTTTCTTT
TRBV7-3	TRBJ2-1	TRBD2	CASSISIGLAGVGNEQFF	TGTGCCAGCAGTATTTCAATTGGACTAGCGGGAGTCGGGAATGAGCAGTTCTTC
TRBV19	TRBJ2-1	TRBD1	CASSPTGLPNEQFF	TGTGCCAGTAGTCCGACAGGGCTCCCCAATGAGCAGTTCTTC
TRBV13	TRBJ1-1	TRBD1	CASSVYRGMNTEAFF	TGTGCCAGCAGCGTGTACAGGGGTATGAACACTGAAGCTTTCTTT
TRBV5-4	TRBJ2-3	.	CASSWESTDTQYF	TGTGCCAGCAGCTGGGAGAGCACAGATACGCAGTATTTT
TRBV7-9	TRBJ2-7	TRBD2	CASSHTAGGPGYEQYF	TGTGCCAGCAGCCATACCGCGGGAGGGCCGGGCTACGAGCAGTACTTC
TRBV7-2	TRBJ2-5	TRBD2	CASSSSGWAGETQYF	TGTGCCAGCAGCTCTAGCGGGTGGGCAGGGGAGACCCAGTACTTC
TRBV6-6	TRBJ1-3	TRBD1	CASRRDRGLDTIYF	TGTGCCAGCAGGCGGGACAGGGGATTGGACACCATATATTTT
TRBV11-2	TRBJ2-7	TRBD2	CASSSIAGKGYEQYF	TGTGCCAGCAGCTCAATAGCGGGAAAGGGATACGAGCAGTACTTC
TRBV7-2	TRBJ2-7	TRBD2	CASSRWTSYEQYF	TGTGCCAGCAGCCGATGGACTAGCTATGAGCAGTACTTC
TRBV5-1	TRBJ1-2	TRBD1	CASSWSTGGDGNGYTF	TGCGCCAGCAGCTGGTCTACAGGGGGAGATGGAAATGGCTACACCTTC
TRBV7-3	TRBJ2-7	.	CASSLGMGTRGAEQYF	TGTGCCAGCAGCTTAGGCATGGGGACCCGCGGGGCGGAGCAGTACTTC
TRBV30	TRBJ2-7	TRBD1	CAWSGRTGLHEQYF	TGTGCCTGGAGTGGTCGGACAGGGTTACACGAGCAGTACTTC
TRBV6-5	TRBJ2-7	TRBD2	CASSYSASGVYEQYF	TGTGCCAGCAGTTACTCCGCTAGCGGGGTCTACGAGCAGTACTTC
TRBV7-8	TRBJ2-7	.	CASSLRAGQSSYEQYF	TGTGCCAGCAGCTTAAGAGCTGGGCAGAGCTCCTACGAGCAGTACTTC
TRBV6-1	TRBJ2-5	.	CASTSNSGPGETQYF	TGTGCCAGCACGTCCAATTCAGGGCCCGGAGAGACCCAGTACTTC
TRBV21-1	TRBJ2-7	.	CASSDPTGTSGSYEQYF	TGTGCCAGCAGCGACCCCACCGGGACTAGCGGGAGCTACGAGCAGTACTTC
TRBV19	TRBJ2-7	.	CASSMVAMEQYF	TGTGCCAGTAGTATGGTAGCTATGGAGCAGTACTTC
TRBV28	TRBJ2-7	TRBD2	CASRKSGIYEQYF	TGTGCCAGCAGAAAAAGCGGGATCTACGAGCAGTACTTC
TRBV6-1	TRBJ1-5	.	CASSDLFPQHF	TGTGCCAGCAGTGATTTATTTCCCCAGCATTTT